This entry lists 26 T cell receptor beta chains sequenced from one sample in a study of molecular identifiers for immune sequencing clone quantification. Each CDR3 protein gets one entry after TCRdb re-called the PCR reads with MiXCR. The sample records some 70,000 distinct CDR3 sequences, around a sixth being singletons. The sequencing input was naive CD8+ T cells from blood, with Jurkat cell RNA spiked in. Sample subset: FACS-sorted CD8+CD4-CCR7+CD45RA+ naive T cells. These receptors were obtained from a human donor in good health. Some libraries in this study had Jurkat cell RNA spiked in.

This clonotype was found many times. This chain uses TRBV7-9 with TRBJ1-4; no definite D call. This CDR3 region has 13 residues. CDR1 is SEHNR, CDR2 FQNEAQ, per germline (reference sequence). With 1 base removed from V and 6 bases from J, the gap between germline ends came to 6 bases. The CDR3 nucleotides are TGTGCCAGCAGCTTAGTTCCTGATGAAAAACTGTTTTTT. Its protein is CASSLVPDEKLFF.

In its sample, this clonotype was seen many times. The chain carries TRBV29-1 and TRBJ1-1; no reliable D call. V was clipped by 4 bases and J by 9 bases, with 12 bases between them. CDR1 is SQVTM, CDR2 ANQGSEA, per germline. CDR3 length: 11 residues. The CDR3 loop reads CSVGVAEKAFF. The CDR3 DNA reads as TGCAGCGTTGGGGTGGCAGAAAAAGCTTTCTTT.

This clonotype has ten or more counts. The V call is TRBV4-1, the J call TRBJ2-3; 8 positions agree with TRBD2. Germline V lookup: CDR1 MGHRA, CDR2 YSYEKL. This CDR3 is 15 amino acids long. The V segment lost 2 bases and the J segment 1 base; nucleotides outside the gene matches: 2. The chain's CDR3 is CASSQLSGGTDTQYF. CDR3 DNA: TGCGCCAGCAGCCAACTTAGCGGGGGCACAGATACGCAGTATTTT.

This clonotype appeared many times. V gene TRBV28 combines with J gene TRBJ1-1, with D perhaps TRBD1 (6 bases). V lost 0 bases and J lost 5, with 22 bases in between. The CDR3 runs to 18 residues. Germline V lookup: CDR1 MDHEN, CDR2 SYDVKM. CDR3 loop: CASSLWAGWAQGSTEAFF. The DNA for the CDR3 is TGTGCCAGCAGTTTATGGGCCGGTTGGGCTCAGGGGTCTACTGAAGCTTTCTTT. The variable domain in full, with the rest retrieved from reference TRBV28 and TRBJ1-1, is DVKVTQSSRYLVKRTGEKVFLECVQDMDHENMFWYRQDPGLGLRLIYFSYDVKMKEKGDIPEGYSVSREKKERFSLILESASTNQTSMYLCASSLWAGWAQGSTEAFFGQGTRLTVV.

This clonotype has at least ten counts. CDR3 DNA sequence: TGCGCCAGCGCGCCTTCGGGTTACGAGCAGTACTTC. Protein sequence: CASAPSGYEQYF. V and J are TRBV10-1 and TRBJ2-7; D is unclear. Germline CDR1 and CDR2: WNHNN and SYGVQD (reference sequence). V was cut by 8 bases and J by 4 bases, with 12 bases left in between. This CDR3 contains 12 residues.

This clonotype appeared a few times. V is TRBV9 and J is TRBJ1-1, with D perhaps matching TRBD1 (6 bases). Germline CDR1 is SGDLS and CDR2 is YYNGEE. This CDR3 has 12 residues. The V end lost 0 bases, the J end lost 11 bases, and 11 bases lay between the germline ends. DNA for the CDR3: TGTGCCAGCAGCGTAGAGGGGGGGAGGGCTTTCTTT. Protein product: CASSVEGGRAFF.

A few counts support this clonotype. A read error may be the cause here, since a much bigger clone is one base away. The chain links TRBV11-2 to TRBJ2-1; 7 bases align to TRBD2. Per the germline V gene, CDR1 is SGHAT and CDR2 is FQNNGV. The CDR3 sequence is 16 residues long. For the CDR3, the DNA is TGTGCCAGCAGCTTAGGGAGAGTTGGGACTAAACCTGAGCGGTTCTTC. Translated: CASSLGRVGTKPERFF.

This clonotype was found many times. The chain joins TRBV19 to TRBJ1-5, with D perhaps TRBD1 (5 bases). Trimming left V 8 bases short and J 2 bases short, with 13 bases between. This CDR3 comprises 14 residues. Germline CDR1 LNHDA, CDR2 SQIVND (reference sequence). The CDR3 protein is CASQGGWGNQPQHF. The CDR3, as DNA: TGTGCCAGTCAGGGAGGGTGGGGCAATCAGCCCCAGCATTTT. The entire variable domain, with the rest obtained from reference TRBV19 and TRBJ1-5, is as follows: DGGITQSPKYLFRKEGQNVTLSCEQNLNHDAMYWYRQDPGQGLRLIYYSQIVNDFQKGDIAEGYSVSREKKESFPLTVTSAQKNPTAFYLCASQGGWGNQPQHFGDGTRLSIL.

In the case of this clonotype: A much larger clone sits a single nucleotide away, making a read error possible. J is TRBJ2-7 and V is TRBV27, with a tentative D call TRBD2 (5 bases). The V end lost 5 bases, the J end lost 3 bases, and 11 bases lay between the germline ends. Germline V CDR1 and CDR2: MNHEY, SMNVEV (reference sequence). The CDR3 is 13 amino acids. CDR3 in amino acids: CASSPQGSYEQYF. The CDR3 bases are TGTGCCAGCAGTCCCCAAGGGAGCTACGAGCAGTACTTC.

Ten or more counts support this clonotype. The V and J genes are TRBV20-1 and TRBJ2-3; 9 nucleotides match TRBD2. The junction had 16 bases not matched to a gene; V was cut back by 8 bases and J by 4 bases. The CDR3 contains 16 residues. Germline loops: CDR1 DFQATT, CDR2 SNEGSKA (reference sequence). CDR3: CSPRSLLAGLADTQYF. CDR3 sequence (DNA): TGCAGTCCTCGGTCTCTACTAGCGGGCTTAGCAGATACGCAGTATTTT.

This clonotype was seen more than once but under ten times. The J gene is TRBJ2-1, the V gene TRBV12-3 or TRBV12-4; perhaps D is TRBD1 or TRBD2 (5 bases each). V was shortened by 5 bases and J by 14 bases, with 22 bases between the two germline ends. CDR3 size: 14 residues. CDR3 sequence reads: CASSPRDGTTGEFF. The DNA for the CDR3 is TGTGCCAGCAGTCCCCGGGACGGAACTACCGGGGAGTTCTTC.

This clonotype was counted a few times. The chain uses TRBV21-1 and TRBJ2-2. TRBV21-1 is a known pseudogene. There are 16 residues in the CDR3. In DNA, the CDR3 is TGTGCCAGCAGCAATTTCGAACAGACGAACACCGGGGAGCTGTTTTTT. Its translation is CASSNFEQTNTGELFF.

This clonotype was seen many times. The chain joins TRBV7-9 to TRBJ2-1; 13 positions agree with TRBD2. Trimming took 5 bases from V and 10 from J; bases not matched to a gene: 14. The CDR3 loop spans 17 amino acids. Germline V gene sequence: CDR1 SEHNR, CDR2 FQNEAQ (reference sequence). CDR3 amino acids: CASSPGTSGDRRGEQFF. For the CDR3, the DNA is TGTGCCAGCAGCCCCGGGACTAGCGGGGATCGGCGGGGAGAGCAGTTCTTC.

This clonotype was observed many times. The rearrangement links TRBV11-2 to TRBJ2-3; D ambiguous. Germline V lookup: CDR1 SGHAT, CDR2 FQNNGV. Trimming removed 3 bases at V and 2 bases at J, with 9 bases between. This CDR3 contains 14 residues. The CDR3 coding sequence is TGTGCCAGCAGCTTCCCCCCTTACACAGATACGCAGTATTTT. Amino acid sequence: CASSFPPYTDTQYF.

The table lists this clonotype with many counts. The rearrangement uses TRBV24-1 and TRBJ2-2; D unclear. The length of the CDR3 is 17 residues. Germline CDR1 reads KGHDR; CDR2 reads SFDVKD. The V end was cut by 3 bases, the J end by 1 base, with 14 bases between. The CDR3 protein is CATSDTTEVVNTGELFF. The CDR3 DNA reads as TGTGCCACCAGTGATACTACTGAGGTGGTGAACACCGGGGAGCTGTTTTTT.

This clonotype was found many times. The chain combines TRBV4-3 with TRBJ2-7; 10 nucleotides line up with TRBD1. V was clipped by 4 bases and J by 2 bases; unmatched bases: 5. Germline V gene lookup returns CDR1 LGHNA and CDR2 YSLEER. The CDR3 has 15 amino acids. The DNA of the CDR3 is TGCGCCAGCAGCCTCGGGACAGGGGCCGCCTACGAGCAGTACTTC. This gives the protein CASSLGTGAAYEQYF.

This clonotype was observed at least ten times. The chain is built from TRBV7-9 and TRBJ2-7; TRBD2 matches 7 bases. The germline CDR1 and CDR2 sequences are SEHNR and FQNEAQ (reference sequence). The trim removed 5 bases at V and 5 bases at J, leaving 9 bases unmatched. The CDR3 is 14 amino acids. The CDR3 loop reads CASSTTSVSDEQYF. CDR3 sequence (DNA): TGTGCCAGCAGCACCACTAGCGTCAGTGACGAGCAGTACTTC.

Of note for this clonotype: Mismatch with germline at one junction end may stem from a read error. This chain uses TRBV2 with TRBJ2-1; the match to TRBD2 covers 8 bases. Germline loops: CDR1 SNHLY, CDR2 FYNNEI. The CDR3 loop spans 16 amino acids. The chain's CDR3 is CASQEGSGTSNNGQFF. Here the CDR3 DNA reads TGTGCCAGCCAGGAGGGTAGCGGGACGTCCAACAATGGGCAGTTCTTC.

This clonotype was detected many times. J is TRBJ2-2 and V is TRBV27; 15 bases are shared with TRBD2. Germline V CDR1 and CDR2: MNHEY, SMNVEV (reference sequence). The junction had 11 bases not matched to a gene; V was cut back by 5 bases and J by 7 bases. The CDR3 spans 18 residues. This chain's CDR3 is CASSLLGLAGGPGGELFF. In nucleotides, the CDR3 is TGTGCCAGCAGTCTCCTAGGACTAGCGGGAGGGCCCGGCGGGGAGCTGTTTTTT.

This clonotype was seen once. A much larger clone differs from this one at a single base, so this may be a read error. CDR3 in amino acids: CASSGVPDTQYF. The CDR3 nucleotides are TGTGCCAGCAGCGGTGTGCCAGATACGCAGTATTTT. The chain combines TRBV11-1 with TRBJ2-3, with D unclear. CDR1 is SGHAT, CDR2 FQDESV, per germline (reference sequence). The CDR3 loop spans 12 amino acids. Trimming took 5 bases from V and 4 from J, leaving 7 bases between them.

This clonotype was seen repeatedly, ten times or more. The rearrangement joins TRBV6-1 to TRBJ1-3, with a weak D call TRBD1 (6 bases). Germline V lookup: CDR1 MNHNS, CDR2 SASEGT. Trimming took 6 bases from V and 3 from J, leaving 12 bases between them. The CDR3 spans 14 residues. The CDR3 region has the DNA TGTGCCAGCAGCGAAACAGGGATTGGAAACACCATATATTTT. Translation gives CASSETGIGNTIYF.

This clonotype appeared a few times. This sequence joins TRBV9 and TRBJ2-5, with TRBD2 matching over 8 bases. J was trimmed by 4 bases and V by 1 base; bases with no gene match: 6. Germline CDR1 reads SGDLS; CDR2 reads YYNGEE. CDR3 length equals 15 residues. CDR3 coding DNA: TGTGCCAGCAGCGTACAAGCGGGAGACGGAGAGACCCAGTACTTC. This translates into CASSVQAGDGETQYF.

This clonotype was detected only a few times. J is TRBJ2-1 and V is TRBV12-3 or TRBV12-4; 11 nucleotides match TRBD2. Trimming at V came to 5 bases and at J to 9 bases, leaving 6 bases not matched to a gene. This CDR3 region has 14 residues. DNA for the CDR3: TGTGCCAGCAGTAAGACTAGCGGGATACGTGAGCAGTTCTTC. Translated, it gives CASSKTSGIREQFF.

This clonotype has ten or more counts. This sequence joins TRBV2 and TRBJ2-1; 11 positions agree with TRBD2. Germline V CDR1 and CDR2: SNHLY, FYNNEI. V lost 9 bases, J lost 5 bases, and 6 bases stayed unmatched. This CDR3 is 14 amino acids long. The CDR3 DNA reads TGTGCCAGAACTAGCGGGAGCCCCCACAATGAGCAGTTCTTC. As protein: CARTSGSPHNEQFF.

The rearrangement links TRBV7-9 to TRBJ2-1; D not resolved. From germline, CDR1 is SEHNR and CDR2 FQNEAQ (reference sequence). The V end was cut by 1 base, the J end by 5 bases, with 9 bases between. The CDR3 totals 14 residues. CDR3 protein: CASSLVLGHNEQFF. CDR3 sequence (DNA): TGTGCCAGCAGCTTAGTGCTGGGCCACAATGAGCAGTTCTTC.

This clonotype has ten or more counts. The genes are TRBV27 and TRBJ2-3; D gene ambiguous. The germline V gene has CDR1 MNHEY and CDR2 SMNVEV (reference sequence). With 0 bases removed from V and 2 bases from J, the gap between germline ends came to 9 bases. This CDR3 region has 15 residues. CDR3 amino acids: CASSLSARTTDTQYF. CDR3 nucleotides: TGTGCCAGCAGTTTATCGGCAAGAACCACAGATACGCAGTATTTT.